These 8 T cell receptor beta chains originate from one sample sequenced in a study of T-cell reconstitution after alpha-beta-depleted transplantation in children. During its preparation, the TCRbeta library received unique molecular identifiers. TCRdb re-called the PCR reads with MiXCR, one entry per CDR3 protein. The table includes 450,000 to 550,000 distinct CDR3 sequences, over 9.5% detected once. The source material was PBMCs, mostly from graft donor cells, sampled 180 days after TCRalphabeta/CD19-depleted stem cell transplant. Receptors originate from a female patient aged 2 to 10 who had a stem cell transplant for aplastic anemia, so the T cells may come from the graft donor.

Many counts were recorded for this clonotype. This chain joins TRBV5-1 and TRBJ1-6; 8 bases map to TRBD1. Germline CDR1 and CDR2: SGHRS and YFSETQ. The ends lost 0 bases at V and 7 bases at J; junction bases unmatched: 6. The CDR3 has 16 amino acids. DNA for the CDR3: TGCGCCAGCAGCTTGGCCGCCGGGACAGGCAATTCACCCCTCCACTTT. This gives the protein CASSLAAGTGNSPLHF.

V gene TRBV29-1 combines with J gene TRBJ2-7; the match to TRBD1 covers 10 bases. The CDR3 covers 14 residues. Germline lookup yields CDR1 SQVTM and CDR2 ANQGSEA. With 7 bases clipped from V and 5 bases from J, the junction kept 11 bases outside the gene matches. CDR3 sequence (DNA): TGCAGCGGCATGGGACAGGGGACTATGAACGAGCAGTACTTC. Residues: CSGMGQGTMNEQYF.

This CDR3 is CASGPAGFSGANVLTF. The DNA for the CDR3 is TGTGCCAGCGGGCCAGCGGGGTTCTCTGGGGCCAACGTCCTGACTTTC. This chain connects TRBV6-1 to TRBJ2-6; 7 nucleotides agree with TRBD2. The CDR3 covers 16 residues. V was pared by 8 bases and J by 0 bases, with 7 bases of the junction left unmatched. Germline loops: CDR1 MNHNS, CDR2 SASEGT.

The CDR3 bases are TGCGCCAGCAGCAGGTGGGCGGCGCAGAGCTCCTACAATGAGCAGTTCTTC. Its translation: CASSRWAAQSSYNEQFF. The V and J genes are TRBV4-3 and TRBJ2-1; D uncertain. From germline, CDR1 is LGHNA and CDR2 YSLEER. V was trimmed by 5 bases and J by 0 bases, leaving 17 bases between them. This CDR3 spans 17 amino acids.

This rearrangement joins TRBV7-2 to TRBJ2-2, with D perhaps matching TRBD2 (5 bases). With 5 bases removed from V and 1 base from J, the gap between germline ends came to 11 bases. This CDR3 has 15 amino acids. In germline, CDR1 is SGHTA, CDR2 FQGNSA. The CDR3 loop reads CASSASGENTGELFF. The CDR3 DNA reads TGTGCCAGCAGCGCCAGCGGAGAGAACACCGGGGAGCTGTTTTTT.

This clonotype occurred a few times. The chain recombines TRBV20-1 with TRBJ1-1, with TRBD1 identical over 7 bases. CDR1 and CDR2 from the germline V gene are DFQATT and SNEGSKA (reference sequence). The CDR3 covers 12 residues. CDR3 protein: CTLLGSGGIDFF. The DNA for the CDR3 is TGCACCCTTCTAGGGTCAGGGGGAATTGATTTCTTT.

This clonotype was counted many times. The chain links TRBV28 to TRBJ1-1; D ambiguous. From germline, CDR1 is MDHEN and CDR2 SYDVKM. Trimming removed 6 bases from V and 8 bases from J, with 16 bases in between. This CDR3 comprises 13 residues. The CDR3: CASSPVDIREAFF. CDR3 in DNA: TGTGCCAGCAGCCCAGTAGATATCAGGGAAGCTTTCTTT.

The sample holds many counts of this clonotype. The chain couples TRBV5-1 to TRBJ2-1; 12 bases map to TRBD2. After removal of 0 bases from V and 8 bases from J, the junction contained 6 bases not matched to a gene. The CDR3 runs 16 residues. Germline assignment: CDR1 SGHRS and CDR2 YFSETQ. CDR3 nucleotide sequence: TGCGCCAGCAGCTTGGGTCTAGCGGGAGGGCCATATGAGCAGTTCTTC. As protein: CASSLGLAGGPYEQFF.